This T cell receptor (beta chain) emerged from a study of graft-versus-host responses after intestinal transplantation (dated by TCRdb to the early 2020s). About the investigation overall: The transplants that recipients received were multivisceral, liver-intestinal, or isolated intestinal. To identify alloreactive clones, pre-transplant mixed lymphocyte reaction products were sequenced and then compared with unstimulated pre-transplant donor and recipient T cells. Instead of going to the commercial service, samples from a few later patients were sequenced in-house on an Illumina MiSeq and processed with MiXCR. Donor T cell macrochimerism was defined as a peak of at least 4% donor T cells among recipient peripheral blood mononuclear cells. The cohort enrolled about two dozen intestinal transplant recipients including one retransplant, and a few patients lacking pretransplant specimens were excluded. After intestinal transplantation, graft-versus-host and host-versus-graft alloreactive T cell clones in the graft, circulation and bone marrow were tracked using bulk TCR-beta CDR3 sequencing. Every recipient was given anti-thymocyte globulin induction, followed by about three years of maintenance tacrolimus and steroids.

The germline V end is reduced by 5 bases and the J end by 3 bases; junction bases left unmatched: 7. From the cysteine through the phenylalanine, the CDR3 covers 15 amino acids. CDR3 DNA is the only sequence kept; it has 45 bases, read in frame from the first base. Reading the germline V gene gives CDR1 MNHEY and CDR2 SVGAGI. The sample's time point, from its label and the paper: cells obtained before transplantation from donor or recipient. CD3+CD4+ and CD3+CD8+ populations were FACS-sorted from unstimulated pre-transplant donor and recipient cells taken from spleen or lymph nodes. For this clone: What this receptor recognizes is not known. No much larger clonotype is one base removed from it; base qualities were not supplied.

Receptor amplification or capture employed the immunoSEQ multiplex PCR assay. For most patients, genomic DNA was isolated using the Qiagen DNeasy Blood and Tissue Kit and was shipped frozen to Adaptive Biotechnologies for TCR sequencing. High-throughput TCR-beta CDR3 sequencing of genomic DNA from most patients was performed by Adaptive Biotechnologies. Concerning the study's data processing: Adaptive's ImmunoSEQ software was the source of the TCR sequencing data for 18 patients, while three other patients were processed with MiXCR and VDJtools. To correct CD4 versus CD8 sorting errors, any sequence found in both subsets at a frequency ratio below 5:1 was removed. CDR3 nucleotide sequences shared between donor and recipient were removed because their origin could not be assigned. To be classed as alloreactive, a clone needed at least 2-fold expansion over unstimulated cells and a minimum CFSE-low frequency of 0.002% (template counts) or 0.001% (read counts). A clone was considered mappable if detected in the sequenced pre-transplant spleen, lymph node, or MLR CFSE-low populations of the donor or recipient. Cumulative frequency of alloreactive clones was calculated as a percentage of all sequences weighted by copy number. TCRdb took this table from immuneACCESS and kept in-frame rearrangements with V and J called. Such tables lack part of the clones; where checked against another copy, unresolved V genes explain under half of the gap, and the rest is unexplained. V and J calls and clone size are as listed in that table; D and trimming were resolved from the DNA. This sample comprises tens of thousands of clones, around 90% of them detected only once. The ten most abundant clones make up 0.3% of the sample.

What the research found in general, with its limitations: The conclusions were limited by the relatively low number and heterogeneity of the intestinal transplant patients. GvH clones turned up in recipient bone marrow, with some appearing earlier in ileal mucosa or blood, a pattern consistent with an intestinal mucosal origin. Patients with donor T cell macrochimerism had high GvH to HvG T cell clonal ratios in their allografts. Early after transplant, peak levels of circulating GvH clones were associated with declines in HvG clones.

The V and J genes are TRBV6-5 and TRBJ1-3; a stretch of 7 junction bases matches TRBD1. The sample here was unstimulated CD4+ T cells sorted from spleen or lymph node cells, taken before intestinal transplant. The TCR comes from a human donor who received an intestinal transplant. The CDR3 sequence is CASSQGQTLGNTIYF. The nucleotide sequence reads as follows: TGTGCCAGCAGTCAGGGACAGACTCTTGGAAACACCATATATTTT.